This T cell receptor beta chain was retrieved from a study of T cell responses to AZD1222 COVID-19 vaccine. Regarding this clone: Its matching antigen is unknown.

From germline, CDR1 is MNHEY and CDR2 SMNVEV (reference sequence). The CDR3 is made up of 15 amino acids. Trimming stripped 3 bases from V and 1 base from J, with 12 bases between. Points from the study as a whole: Baseline seropositivity characterized only six AZD1222 recipients.

The repertoire was sequenced with immunoSEQ multiplex PCR; TCRdb's copy has only in-frame clones and lacks some. The top ten clones hold around 4% of a sample with 150,000 to 200,000 clones, over 85% of them seen once. This receptor was identified in an adult in good health. The rearrangement uses TRBV27 and TRBJ1-2; no firm D call. The specimen was peripheral blood, collected on day 0 of AZD1222 vaccination. CDR3 bases: TGTGCCAGCAGTTTTAGTTTTTGGGATAACTATGGCTACACCTTC. It is translated as CASSFSFWDNYGYTF.